This TCR beta chain came from a study of blood T cell repertoires in COVID-19. Study as a whole: Samples came from the United States, Italy and Spain, spanning acute and convalescent COVID-19. T cells, B-cell-depleted T cells, or PBMCs supplied cDNA or gDNA.

Original methodology: From reference gene primer amplification, estimates of nucleated cell counts were derived. Here immunoSEQ multiplex PCR was the method, and the copy in TCRdb shows in-frame clones only, minus some. V and J calls and clone size are as listed in that table; D and trimming were resolved from the DNA. This table has more than 15,000 clones, about 85% appearing once. This CDR3 contains 12 residues. From germline, CDR1 is MNHEY and CDR2 SVGAGI. Trimming stripped 7 bases from V and 6 bases from J, with 13 bases between. Sequencing was carried out using peripheral blood. The V and J genes are TRBV6-5 and TRBJ2-7; tentative D call: TRBD1 (6 bases). The TCR originated in a human donor with active COVID-19. The donor label of this sample is uncertain. The chain's CDR3 is CASKEQGSEQYF. The CDR3 nucleotides are TGTGCCAGCAAGGAACAGGGCTCCGAGCAGTACTTC.